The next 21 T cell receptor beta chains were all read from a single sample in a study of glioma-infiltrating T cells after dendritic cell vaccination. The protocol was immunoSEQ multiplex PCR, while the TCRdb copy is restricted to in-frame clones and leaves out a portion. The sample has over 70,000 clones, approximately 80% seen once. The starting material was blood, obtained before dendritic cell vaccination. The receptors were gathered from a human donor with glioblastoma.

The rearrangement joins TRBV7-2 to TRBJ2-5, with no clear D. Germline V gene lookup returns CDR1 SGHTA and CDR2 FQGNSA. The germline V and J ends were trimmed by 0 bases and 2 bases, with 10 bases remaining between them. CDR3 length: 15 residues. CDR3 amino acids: CASSLAGSTQETQYF. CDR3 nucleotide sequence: TGTGCCAGCAGCTTAGCGGGCAGTACACAAGAGACCCAGTACTTC.

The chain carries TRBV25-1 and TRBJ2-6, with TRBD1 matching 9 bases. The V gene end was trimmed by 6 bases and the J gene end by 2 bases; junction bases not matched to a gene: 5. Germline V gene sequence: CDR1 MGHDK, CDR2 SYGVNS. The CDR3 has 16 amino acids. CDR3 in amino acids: CASRDDRGAGANVLTF. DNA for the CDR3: TGTGCCAGCAGGGATGACAGGGGGGCTGGGGCCAACGTCCTGACTTTC. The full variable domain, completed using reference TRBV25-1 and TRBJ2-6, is EADIYQTPRYLVIGTGKKITLECSQTMGHDKMYWYQQDPGMELHLIHYSYGVNSTEKGDLSSESTVSRIRTEHFPLTLESARPSHTSQYLCASRDDRGAGANVLTFGAGSRLTVL.

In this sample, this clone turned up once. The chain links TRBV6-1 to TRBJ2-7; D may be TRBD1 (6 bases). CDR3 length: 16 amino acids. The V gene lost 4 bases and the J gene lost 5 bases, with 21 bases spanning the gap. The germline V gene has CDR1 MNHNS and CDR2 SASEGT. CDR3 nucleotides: TGTGCCAGCAGTGGTAACACAGGGAGAGCGATGGACGAGCAGTACTTC. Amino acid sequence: CASSGNTGRAMDEQYF.

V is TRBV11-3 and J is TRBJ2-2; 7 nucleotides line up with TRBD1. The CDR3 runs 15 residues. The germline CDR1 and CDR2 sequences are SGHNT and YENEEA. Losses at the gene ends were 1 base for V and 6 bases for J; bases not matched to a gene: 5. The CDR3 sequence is CASSLGQGEAGELFF. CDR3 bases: TGTGCCAGCAGCTTAGGACAGGGCGAGGCCGGGGAGCTGTTTTTT.

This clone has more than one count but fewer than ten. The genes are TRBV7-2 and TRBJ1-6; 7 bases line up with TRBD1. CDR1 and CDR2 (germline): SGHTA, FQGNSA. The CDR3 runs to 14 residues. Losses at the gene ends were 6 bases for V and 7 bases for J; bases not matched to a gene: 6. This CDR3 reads CASSQDRSNSPLHF. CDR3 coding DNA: TGTGCCAGCAGTCAGGACAGGTCAAATTCACCCCTCCACTTT.

CDR3 nucleotides: TGTGCCAGCAGCCTGGTGGGGGCGCATGGCTACACCTTC. Encoded protein: CASSLVGAHGYTF. The V and J genes are TRBV7-2 and TRBJ1-2; a weak D match, TRBD1 (6 bases). There are 13 residues in the CDR3. V lost 5 bases to trimming and J lost 6 bases, with 13 bases between them. The germline V gene encodes CDR1 SGHTA and CDR2 FQGNSA.

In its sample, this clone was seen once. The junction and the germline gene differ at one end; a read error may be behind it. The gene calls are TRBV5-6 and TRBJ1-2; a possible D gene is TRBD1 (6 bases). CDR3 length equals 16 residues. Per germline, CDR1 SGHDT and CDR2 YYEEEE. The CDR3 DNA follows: TGTGCCAGCAGTTCCACGACGGACAGAGCTAACTATGGCTGCACCTTC. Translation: CASSSTTDRANYGCTF.

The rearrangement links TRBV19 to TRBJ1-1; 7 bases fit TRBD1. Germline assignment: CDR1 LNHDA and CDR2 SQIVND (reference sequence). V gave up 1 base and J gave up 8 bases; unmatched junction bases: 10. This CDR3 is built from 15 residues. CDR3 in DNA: TGTGCCAGTAGTATAGGCGGCAGGGGGTGGAGCGAAGCTTTCTTT. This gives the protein CASSIGGRGWSEAFF.

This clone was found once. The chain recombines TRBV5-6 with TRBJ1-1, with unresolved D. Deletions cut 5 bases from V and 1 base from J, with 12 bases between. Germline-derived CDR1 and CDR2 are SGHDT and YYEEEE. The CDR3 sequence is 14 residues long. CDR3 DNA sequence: TGTGCCAGCAGTGTTTTAGTGCCGAACACTGAAGCTTTCTTT. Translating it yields CASSVLVPNTEAFF.

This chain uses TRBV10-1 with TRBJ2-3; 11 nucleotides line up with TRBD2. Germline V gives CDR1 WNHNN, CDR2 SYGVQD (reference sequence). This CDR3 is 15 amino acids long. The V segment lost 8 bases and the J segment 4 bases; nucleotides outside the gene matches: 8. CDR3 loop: CASADSGRAPDTQYF. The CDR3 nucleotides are TGCGCCAGCGCTGATAGCGGGAGGGCCCCAGATACGCAGTATTTT.

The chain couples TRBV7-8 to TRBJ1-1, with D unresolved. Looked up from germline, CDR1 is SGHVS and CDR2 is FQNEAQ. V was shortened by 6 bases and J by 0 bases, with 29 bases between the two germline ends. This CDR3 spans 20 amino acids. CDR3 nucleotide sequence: TGTGCCAGCAGTCTAGTGGGAGTTTATGGCAGAGGGAGCATGAACACTGAAGCTTTCTTT. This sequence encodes CASSLVGVYGRGSMNTEAFF.

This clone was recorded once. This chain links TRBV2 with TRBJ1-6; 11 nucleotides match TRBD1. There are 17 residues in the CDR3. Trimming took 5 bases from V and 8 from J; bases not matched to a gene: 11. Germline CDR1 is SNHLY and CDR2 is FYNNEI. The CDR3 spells CASSILTGTGGDSPLHF. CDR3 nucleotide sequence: TGTGCCAGCAGTATCCTCACCGGGACAGGGGGTGATTCACCCCTCCACTTT.

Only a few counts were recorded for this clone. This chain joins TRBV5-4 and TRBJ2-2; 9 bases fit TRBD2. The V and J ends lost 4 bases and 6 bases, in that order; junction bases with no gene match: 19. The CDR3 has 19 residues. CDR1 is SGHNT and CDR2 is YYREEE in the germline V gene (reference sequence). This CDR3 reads CASSPMPGSGRVNPGELFF. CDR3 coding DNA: TGTGCCAGCAGCCCCATGCCAGGTAGCGGGAGAGTAAATCCCGGGGAGCTGTTTTTT. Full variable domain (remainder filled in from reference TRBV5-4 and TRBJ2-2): ETGVTQSPTHLIKTRGQQVTLRCSSQSGHNTVSWYQQALGQGPQFIFQYYREEENGRGNFPPRFSGLQFPNYSSELNVNALELDDSALYLCASSPMPGSGRVNPGELFFGEGSRLTVL.

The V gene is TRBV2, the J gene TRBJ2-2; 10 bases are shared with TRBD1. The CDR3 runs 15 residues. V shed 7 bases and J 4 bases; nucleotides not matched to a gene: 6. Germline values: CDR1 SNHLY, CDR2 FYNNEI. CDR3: CASTPGQGSTGELFF. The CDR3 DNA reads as TGTGCCAGCACGCCGGGACAGGGGAGCACCGGGGAGCTGTTTTTT.

Here the CDR3 reads CASSPPGLLGNEQFF. CDR3 sequence (DNA): TGTGCCAGCAGCCCGCCGGGACTCCTTGGGAATGAGCAGTTCTTC. V usage is TRBV7-2 and J usage is TRBJ2-1, with D possibly matching TRBD2 (6 bases). The germline V gene has CDR1 SGHTA and CDR2 FQGNSA. The CDR3 has 15 residues. V was cut by 5 bases and J by 7 bases, with 18 bases left in between. Together with reference TRBV7-2 and TRBJ2-1, the CDR3 gives the full variable domain: GAGVSQSPSNKVTEKGKDVELRCDPISGHTALYWYRQSLGQGLEFLIYFQGNSAPDKSGLPSDRFSAERTGGSVSTLTIQRTQQEDSAVYLCASSPPGLLGNEQFFGPGTRLTVL.

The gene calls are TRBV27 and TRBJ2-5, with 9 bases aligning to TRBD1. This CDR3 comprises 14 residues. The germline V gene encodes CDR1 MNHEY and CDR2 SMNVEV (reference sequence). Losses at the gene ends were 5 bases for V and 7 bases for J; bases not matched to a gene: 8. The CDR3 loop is CASSPLTGGGTQYF. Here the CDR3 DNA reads TGTGCCAGCAGTCCCCTAACAGGGGGCGGGACCCAGTACTTC.

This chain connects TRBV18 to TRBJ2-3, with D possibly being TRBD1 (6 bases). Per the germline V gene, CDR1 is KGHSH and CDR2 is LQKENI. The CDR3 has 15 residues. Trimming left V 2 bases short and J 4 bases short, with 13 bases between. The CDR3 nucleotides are TGTGCCAGCTCACCAGGCAGGGGCGTCTCAGATACGCAGTATTTT. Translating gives CASSPGRGVSDTQYF.

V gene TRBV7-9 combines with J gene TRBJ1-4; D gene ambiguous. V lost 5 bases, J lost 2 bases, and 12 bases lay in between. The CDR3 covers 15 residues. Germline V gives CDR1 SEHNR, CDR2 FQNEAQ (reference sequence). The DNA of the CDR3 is TGTGCCAGCAGCGGCCAAAGAGGGACTAATGAAAAACTGTTTTTT. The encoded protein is CASSGQRGTNEKLFF.

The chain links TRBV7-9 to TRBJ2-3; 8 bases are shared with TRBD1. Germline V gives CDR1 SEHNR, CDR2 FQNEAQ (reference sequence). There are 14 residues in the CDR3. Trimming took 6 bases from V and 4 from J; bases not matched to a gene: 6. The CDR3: CASSSDREADTQYF. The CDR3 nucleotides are TGTGCCAGCAGTTCGGACAGGGAGGCAGATACGCAGTATTTT. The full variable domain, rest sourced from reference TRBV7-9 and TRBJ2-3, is DTGVSQNPRHKITKRGQNVTFRCDPISEHNRLYWYRQTLGQGPEFLTYFQNEAQLEKSRLLSDRFSAERPKGSFSTLEIQRTEQGDSAMYLCASSSDREADTQYFGPGTRLTVL.

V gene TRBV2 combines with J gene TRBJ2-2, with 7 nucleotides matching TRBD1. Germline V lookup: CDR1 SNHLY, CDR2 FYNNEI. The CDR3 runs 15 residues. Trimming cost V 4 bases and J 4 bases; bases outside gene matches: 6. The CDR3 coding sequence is TGTGCCAGCAGTGCCAAGACAGGGTCCACCGGGGAGCTGTTTTTT. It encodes CASSAKTGSTGELFF.

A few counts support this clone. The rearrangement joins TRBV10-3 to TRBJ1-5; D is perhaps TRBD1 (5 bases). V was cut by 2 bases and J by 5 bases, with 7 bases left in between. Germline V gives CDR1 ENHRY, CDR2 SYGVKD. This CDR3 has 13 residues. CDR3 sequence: CAISEGAHQPQHF. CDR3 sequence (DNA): TGTGCCATCAGTGAGGGGGCCCATCAGCCCCAGCATTTT.